This TCR beta chain was profiled in a study of blood T cell repertoires in COVID-19. Study as a whole: The United States, Italy and Spain were the sources of the acute and convalescent COVID-19 samples. T cells, B-cell-depleted T cells, or PBMCs provided the cDNA or gDNA that served as material.

With 0 bases removed from V and 2 bases from J, the gap between germline ends came to 14 bases. Germline CDR1 and CDR2: LGHNA and YNFKEQ. This CDR3 region has 16 residues. Original methodology: Estimation of nucleated cell counts relied on the amplification of reference gene primers. Produced via immunoSEQ multiplex PCR; TCRdb's table is partial and in-frame only. The V and J calls and clone size are taken from that table; D and trimming were inferred from the DNA. Of 70,000 or so clones in the sample, 70% to 80% were seen once. The receptor comes from a man between 65 and 85 years old with acute or convalescent COVID-19. Sample: peripheral blood. This rearrangement joins TRBV4-2 to TRBJ2-7, with TRBD2 as a possible D gene (5 bases). The CDR3 nucleotides are TGTGCCAGCAGCCAAGAGGGTACCGGGGTCCCCTACGAGCAGTACTTC. This encodes CASSQEGTGVPYEQYF.